Presented here are 11 T cell receptor beta chains from one specimen sequenced in a study of blood T cell repertoires in COVID-19. Only in-frame clones appear in the TCRdb table, and some are missing; sequencing was by immunoSEQ multiplex PCR. The sample includes about 180,000 clones, around 80% seen only once; the top ten take approximately 10%. The sample consisted of peripheral blood. Receptor source: a woman of 80 years or more with COVID-19, enrolled during active disease.

In this sample, this clone turned up a few times. The V call is TRBV7-2, the J call TRBJ1-2; D is ambiguous. The V gene's germline CDR1 is SGHTA and CDR2 FQGNSA. The V end lost 7 bases, the J end lost 4 bases, and 13 bases lay between the germline ends. CDR3 length: 13 amino acids. The CDR3 bases are TGTGCCAGCACCCTCGATGGGAGCTATGGCTACACCTTC. It specifies CASTLDGSYGYTF.

This clone has more than one count but fewer than ten. V gene TRBV7-8 combines with J gene TRBJ2-2, with D possibly TRBD2 on 5 matching bases. The V gene lost 5 bases and the J gene lost 4 bases, with 11 bases spanning the gap. Germline-derived CDR1 and CDR2 are SGHVS and FQNEAQ. The CDR3 is made up of 14 amino acids. The CDR3 loop is CASSPRTFTGELFF. Written as DNA, the CDR3 is TGTGCCAGCAGCCCACGGACTTTCACCGGGGAGCTGTTTTTT.

The V and J genes are TRBV4-1 and TRBJ1-1, with D possibly matching TRBD1 (6 bases). Trimming removed 2 bases from V and 5 bases from J, with 9 bases in between. CDR3 length: 13 residues. The germline gives CDR1 MGHRA, CDR2 YSYEKL. In DNA, the CDR3 is TGCGCCAGCAGCCAAACAGGGTTGACTGAAGCTTTCTTT. Protein sequence: CASSQTGLTEAFF.

Written as DNA, the CDR3 is TGTGCCAGTAGTATAGATCGGGGCACCGGGGAGCTGTTTTTT. This codes for CASSIDRGTGELFF. The gene calls are TRBV19 and TRBJ2-2; the D gene is possibly TRBD2 (5 bases). Between the trimmed V and J ends, which lost 0 bases and 4 bases, there was a span of 6 bases. CDR3 length: 14 amino acids. Germline lookup yields CDR1 LNHDA and CDR2 SQIVND (reference sequence).

The genes are TRBV11-2 and TRBJ2-1, with unresolved D. The CDR3 is 17 residues long. V was clipped by 0 bases and J by 8 bases, with 20 bases between them. From germline, CDR1 is SGHAT and CDR2 FQNNGV. CDR3 DNA sequence: TGTGCCAGCAGCTTAGATCGGTCGGCCCAGACTTTTCATGAGCAGTTCTTC. It yields the protein CASSLDRSAQTFHEQFF.

Ten or more counts support this clone. This rearrangement joins TRBV7-2 to TRBJ1-2; TRBD1 matches 9 bases. CDR3 length equals 14 residues. Looked up from germline, CDR1 is SGHTA and CDR2 is FQGNSA. After removal of 7 bases from V and 2 bases from J, the junction contained 5 bases not matched to a gene. CDR3: CASKVGTGNYGYTF. The CDR3 nucleotides are TGTGCCAGCAAAGTGGGGACAGGGAACTATGGCTACACCTTC. Filled out from reference TRBV7-2 and TRBJ1-2, the complete variable domain reads GAGVSQSPSNKVTEKGKDVELRCDPISGHTALYWYRQSLGQGLEFLIYFQGNSAPDKSGLPSDRFSAERTGGSVSTLTIQRTQQEDSAVYLCASKVGTGNYGYTFGSGTRLTVV.

This clone was detected once. V is TRBV6-2 or TRBV6-3 and J is TRBJ2-6; 8 bases match TRBD1. CDR3 length equals 18 residues. Trimming at V came to 5 bases and at J to 0 bases, leaving 9 bases not matched to a gene. Germline assignment: CDR1 MNHEY and CDR2 SVGEGT. In DNA, the CDR3 is TGTGCCAGCAGTGCATCAGGGGGCGGCGACTCTGGGGCCAACGTCCTGACTTTC. This encodes CASSASGGGDSGANVLTF.

CDR3 in amino acids: CASSPVADRGPLQGEKLFF. CDR3 nucleotides: TGTGCCAGCTCACCCGTTGCGGACAGGGGACCCCTCCAAGGGGAAAAACTGTTTTTT. V gene TRBV18 combines with J gene TRBJ1-4; 9 bases agree with TRBD1. The CDR3 is made up of 19 amino acids. CDR1 and CDR2 (germline): KGHSH, LQKENI. After removal of 3 bases from V and 8 bases from J, the junction contained 19 bases not matched to a gene.

The V gene is TRBV1, the J gene TRBJ1-5; the D call of TRBD1 is as the table states it, not checked on the DNA. TRBV1 is noted as a pseudogene. The CDR3 runs 15 residues. In DNA form, the CDR3 reads TGCACCAGCAGCCAAGCTCGACATAGCAATCAGCCCCAGCATTTT. Amino acids: CTSSQARHSNQPQHF.

In its sample, this clone was seen a few times. The chain recombines TRBV6-2 or TRBV6-3 with TRBJ2-3; 15 bases map to TRBD2. The CDR3 has 16 residues. Germline-derived CDR1 and CDR2 are MNHEY and SVGEGT. Trimming took 6 bases from V and 6 from J; bases not matched to a gene: 7. CDR3 DNA sequence: TGTGCCAGCAGCCGAGGGACTAGCGGGGGGTCTGATACGCAGTATTTT. Residues: CASSRGTSGGSDTQYF.

V usage is TRBV6-2 or TRBV6-3 and J usage is TRBJ2-5; TRBD2 matches at 12 bases. The trim removed 4 bases at V and 5 bases at J, leaving 17 bases unmatched. Germline V gives CDR1 MNHEY, CDR2 SVGEGT. This CDR3 has 19 residues. The CDR3 loop reads CASSSKIGTSGSLWETQYF. As DNA, the CDR3 is TGTGCCAGCAGTTCCAAAATAGGGACTAGCGGGTCCCTATGGGAGACCCAGTACTTC.